This T cell receptor (beta chain) was identified in a study of blood T cell repertoires in COVID-19. As for the study in general: Acute and convalescent COVID-19 samples came from the United States, Italy and Spain. T cells, B-cell-depleted T cells, or PBMCs provided the cDNA or gDNA that served as material.

The V and J ends lost 5 bases and 0 bases, in that order; junction bases with no gene match: 6. The CDR3 has 15 amino acids. Germline V gene sequence: CDR1 SGHTA, CDR2 FQGNSA. Original analysis: Reference gene primer amplification gave nucleated cell count estimates. TCRdb's table, derived via immunoSEQ multiplex PCR, lists solely in-frame clones and lacks some. V and J calls plus clone size are reproduced from that table; the DNA served to infer D and trimming. Among approximately 50,000 clones listed, around 81% were seen once. V usage is TRBV7-2 and J usage is TRBJ2-7, with 8 bases aligning to TRBD2. The clonotype originates from a man between 70 and 80 years old with active COVID-19. The sequenced sample consisted of peripheral blood. CDR3 DNA sequence: TGTGCCAGCAGCCCCGGGGGGGCGGTCTCCTACGAGCAGTACTTC. Its translation: CASSPGGAVSYEQYF.